This T cell receptor beta chain was observed in a study of T cells after yellow fever vaccination. From the 5' RACE reads, TCRdb called clonotypes with MiXCR, one entry per CDR3 protein. Here the sample spans under 550,000 distinct CDR3 sequences, just over 20% being singletons. The germline V gene has CDR1 DFQATT and CDR2 SNEGSKA (reference sequence). CDR3 length: 13 amino acids. With 8 bases removed from V and 2 bases from J, the gap between germline ends came to 15 bases. The TCR sequence derives from a man aged 18 to 29 who received the YFV17D yellow fever vaccine. The specimen comprised PBMCs, sampled approximately 22 days after the first yellow fever vaccination. The chain uses TRBV20-1 and TRBJ1-2; D not certain. The CDR3 nucleotides are TGCAGTCCCCCCCTCCTGGGGAACTATGGCTACACCTTC. Its translation: CSPPLLGNYGYTF.